The rows below give T cell receptor beta chains drawn from one sample of a study of control samples from healthy donors and cancer patients. Assay: immunoSEQ multiplex PCR; the TCRdb copy retains only in-frame clones and omits some. The sample holds around 100,000 clones; 88% are singletons and the top ten take around 14%. The sample was blood. The receptors originated from a woman aged 65 to 85 in good health. Each CDR3 is given with its conserved first and last residue. Fields, in order: clone size, J gene, D gene, V gene, CDR3 protein, CDR3 DNA. A D gene is named only where the DNA matches it firmly. The size of a clone is reported for some rows only, either as once, few or many, or as a class for expanded clones.

clone size: .; J gene: TRBJ1-2; D gene: TRBD1; V gene: TRBV20-1; CDR3 protein: CSASRQGEVGGYTF; CDR3 DNA: TGCAGTGCTAGTCGACAGGGAGAGGTGGGGGGCTACACCTTC
clone size: .; J gene: TRBJ2-5; D gene: .; V gene: TRBV4-3; CDR3 protein: CASSQAGLGETQYF; CDR3 DNA: TGCGCCAGCAGCCAAGCAGGGCTCGGAGAGACCCAGTACTTC
clone size: .; J gene: TRBJ1-5; D gene: .; V gene: TRBV19; CDR3 protein: CASSIKGDPSNQPQHF; CDR3 DNA: TGTGCCAGTAGTATAAAGGGGGACCCTAGCAATCAGCCCCAGCATTTT
clone size: once; J gene: TRBJ2-3; D gene: TRBD2; V gene: TRBV4-1; CDR3 protein: CASSQDRGSGRSGEDTQYF; CDR3 DNA: TGCGCCAGCAGCCAAGATCGGGGTAGCGGGAGATCTGGGGAAGATACGCAGTATTTT
clone size: .; J gene: TRBJ1-2; D gene: .; V gene: TRBV19; CDR3 protein: CASSTRDLYGYTF; CDR3 DNA: TGTGCCAGTAGTACACGGGACCTCTATGGCTACACCTTC
clone size: .; J gene: TRBJ2-5; D gene: TRBD2; V gene: TRBV9; CDR3 protein: CASSATSQETQYF; CDR3 DNA: TGTGCCAGCAGCGCGACTAGCCAGGAGACCCAGTACTTC
clone size: .; J gene: TRBJ1-1; D gene: .; V gene: TRBV4-2; CDR3 protein: CASSPGGTGNTEAFF; CDR3 DNA: TGTGCCAGCAGCCCCGGGGGGACGGGGAACACTGAAGCTTTCTTT
clone size: .; J gene: TRBJ1-1; D gene: .; V gene: TRBV11-3; CDR3 protein: CASSLGRLSTEAFF; CDR3 DNA: TGTGCCAGCAGCTTGGGACGGTTGAGCACTGAAGCTTTCTTT
clone size: .; J gene: TRBJ2-1; D gene: .; V gene: TRBV4-3; CDR3 protein: CASSQGFGDEQFF; CDR3 DNA: TGCGCCAGCAGCCAAGGGTTCGGCGATGAGCAGTTCTTC
clone size: .; J gene: TRBJ2-5; D gene: TRBD1; V gene: TRBV15; CDR3 protein: CATSRGHRGEEKTQYF; CDR3 DNA: TGTGCCACCAGCAGGGGTCACAGGGGAGAGGAGAAGACCCAGTACTTC
clone size: .; J gene: TRBJ1-1; D gene: .; V gene: TRBV25-1; CDR3 protein: CASSQMGEAFF; CDR3 DNA: TGTGCCAGCTCCCAGATGGGTGAAGCTTTCTTT
clone size: once; J gene: TRBJ2-2; D gene: TRBD1; V gene: TRBV5-1; CDR3 protein: CASRLGQGNTGELFF; CDR3 DNA: TGCGCCAGCAGGTTGGGACAGGGGAACACCGGGGAGCTGTTTTTT
clone size: .; J gene: TRBJ2-1; D gene: .; V gene: TRBV19; CDR3 protein: CASSPPGALSDEQFF; CDR3 DNA: TGTGCCAGTAGCCCCCCGGGGGCCCTCAGCGATGAGCAGTTCTTC
clone size: once; J gene: TRBJ2-7; D gene: .; V gene: TRBV7-2; CDR3 protein: CASSLGRAGSGGEQYF; CDR3 DNA: TGTGCCAGCAGCTTAGGTAGGGCCGGGAGCGGCGGCGAGCAGTACTTC
clone size: .; J gene: TRBJ1-1; D gene: .; V gene: TRBV18; CDR3 protein: CASSPTGPTEAFF; CDR3 DNA: TGTGCCAGCTCGCCGACAGGACCGACTGAAGCTTTCTTT
clone size: once; J gene: TRBJ2-3; D gene: .; V gene: TRBV10-3; CDR3 protein: CAINGGRTDTQYF; CDR3 DNA: TGTGCCATCAACGGCGGACGCACAGATACGCAGTATTTT
clone size: few; J gene: TRBJ1-1; D gene: .; V gene: TRBV6-5; CDR3 protein: CASTAGDTEAFF; CDR3 DNA: TGTGCCAGCACCGCGGGGGACACTGAAGCTTTCTTT
clone size: .; J gene: TRBJ2-3; D gene: .; V gene: TRBV5-4; CDR3 protein: CASSGGPGTDTQYF; CDR3 DNA: TGTGCCAGCAGCGGGGGCCCCGGGACAGATACGCAGTATTTT
clone size: .; J gene: TRBJ2-7; D gene: .; V gene: TRBV28; CDR3 protein: CASRATMGVHEQYF; CDR3 DNA: TGTGCCAGCAGGGCTACGATGGGCGTACACGAGCAGTACTTC
clone size: .; J gene: TRBJ1-1; D gene: .; V gene: TRBV14; CDR3 protein: CASQQGGAPEAFF; CDR3 DNA: TGTGCCAGCCAACAAGGGGGGGCCCCTGAAGCTTTCTTT
clone size: .; J gene: TRBJ1-1; D gene: .; V gene: TRBV29-1; CDR3 protein: CSVEKGNTEAFF; CDR3 DNA: TGCAGCGTTGAAAAAGGGAACACTGAAGCTTTCTTT
clone size: .; J gene: TRBJ1-2; D gene: .; V gene: TRBV19; CDR3 protein: CASSAGAKKYGYTF; CDR3 DNA: TGTGCCAGTAGCGCAGGGGCGAAAAAATATGGCTACACCTTC
clone size: .; J gene: TRBJ2-3; D gene: TRBD1; V gene: TRBV6-6; CDR3 protein: CASRISGTGKDTQYF; CDR3 DNA: TGTGCCAGCAGAATCTCCGGGACAGGGAAAGATACGCAGTATTTT
clone size: few; J gene: TRBJ2-5; D gene: .; V gene: TRBV10-3; CDR3 protein: CAISESLEGATQYF; CDR3 DNA: TGTGCCATCAGTGAGTCGTTGGAGGGAGCGACCCAGTACTTC
clone size: once; J gene: TRBJ2-7; D gene: .; V gene: TRBV5-1; CDR3 protein: CASSVDPQTSYEQYF; CDR3 DNA: TGCGCCAGCTCCGTGGACCCTCAGACATCCTACGAGCAGTACTTC
clone size: .; J gene: TRBJ1-2; D gene: .; V gene: TRBV7-9; CDR3 protein: CASSPTVNYGYTF; CDR3 DNA: TGTGCCAGCAGCCCGACAGTTAACTATGGCTACACCTTC
clone size: .; J gene: TRBJ2-3; D gene: .; V gene: TRBV24-1; CDR3 protein: CATSDLGTGTTDTQYF; CDR3 DNA: TGTGCCACCAGTGATTTGGGCACAGGGACCACAGATACGCAGTATTTT
clone size: .; J gene: TRBJ1-3; D gene: TRBD1; V gene: TRBV2; CDR3 protein: CASSRGPGNTIYF; CDR3 DNA: TGTGCCAGCAGCAGGGGGCCTGGAAACACCATATATTTT
clone size: .; J gene: TRBJ2-2; D gene: .; V gene: TRBV20-1; CDR3 protein: CSASWGGPSTGELFF; CDR3 DNA: TGCAGTGCTAGTTGGGGGGGCCCTAGCACCGGGGAGCTGTTTTTT
clone size: .; J gene: TRBJ2-7; D gene: .; V gene: TRBV10-2; CDR3 protein: CASSGHLSYEQYF; CDR3 DNA: TGCGCCAGCAGTGGACACCTCTCCTACGAGCAGTACTTC
clone size: few; J gene: TRBJ1-1; D gene: TRBD1; V gene: TRBV12-3/TRBV12-4; CDR3 protein: CASSFGTGAGAFF; CDR3 DNA: TGTGCCAGCAGTTTCGGGACAGGGGCCGGAGCTTTCTTT
clone size: once; J gene: TRBJ2-1; D gene: .; V gene: TRBV16; CDR3 protein: CASSQSKGSSRSYNEQFF; CDR3 DNA: TGTGCCAGCAGCCAATCGAAGGGATCTTCTCGCTCCTACAATGAGCAGTTCTTC
clone size: .; J gene: TRBJ1-1; D gene: .; V gene: TRBV7-2; CDR3 protein: CASSLDLNTEAFF; CDR3 DNA: TGTGCCAGCAGCTTAGACCTTAACACTGAAGCTTTCTTT